The rows below give T cell receptor beta chains drawn from one sample of a study of regulatory T cells in long-lasting Graves disease. TCRdb analysed the multiplex PCR reads with MiXCR anew, one entry per CDR3 protein. The sample has around 460,000 distinct CDR3 sequences; roughly 15% are singletons. These records were also assigned to another study, of T cells in Graves' hyperthyroidism and ophthalmopathy.

The input for sequencing was peripheral blood mononuclear cells (PBMCs), taken at new diagnosis, from a patient treated with antithyroid drugs. All receptors derive from a woman in her fifties or sixties with Graves disease. The CDR3 runs from the conserved cysteine through the conserved F or W. Each record gives: V gene, D gene, J gene, clone size, CDR3 DNA, CDR3 protein. A D gene is named only where the DNA matches it firmly. Clone size is shown for a subset of rows, as once, few, many or a class of expanded clone.

>TRBV5-1|TRBD2|TRBJ2-1|few
TGCGCCAGCAGCTTGGTTCTACTAGCGGGAGGGCTGGCCTACAATGAGCAGTTCTTC
CASSLVLLAGGLAYNEQFF
>TRBV11-2|TRBD2|TRBJ2-3|many
TGTGCCAGCAGCTCCTTTAGCGGGGCTAGCACAGATACGCAGTATTTT
CASSSFSGASTDTQYF
>TRBV5-1|.|TRBJ2-2|many
TGCGCCAGCAGCTTGGTCTCCGCGAACACCGGGGAGCTGTTTTTT
CASSLVSANTGELFF
>TRBV28|.|TRBJ1-2|many
TGTGCCAGCACCGCCGGGGTACAGGCAACTCAAGGCTACACCTTC
CASTAGVQATQGYTF
>TRBV5-1|TRBD1|TRBJ1-1|few
TGCGCCAGCAGCCAGGGACAGGGGGCAAGAAACACTGAAGCTTTCTTT
CASSQGQGARNTEAFF
>TRBV20-1|.|TRBJ2-3|many
TGCAGTGCTAGATCCCCCCACGGGATAAGCACAGATACGCAGTATTTT
CSARSPHGISTDTQYF
>TRBV7-9|TRBD2|TRBJ2-2|.
TGTGCCAGCAGCTTAAGTCTAGCGGGCGGCCGAAACACCGGGGAGCTGTTTTTT
CASSLSLAGGRNTGELFF
>TRBV7-9|TRBD2|TRBJ2-5|many
TGTGCCAGCAGCCTAAGACTAGCGGGAGCGGAGACCCAGTACTTC
CASSLRLAGAETQYF
>TRBV19|.|TRBJ1-1|.
TGTGCCAGTAGTATCTCCCCCGAGGGGAGGACTGAAGCTTTCTTT
CASSISPEGRTEAFF
>TRBV27|.|TRBJ2-1|many
TGTGCCAGCCTATCTACACCGAGCTCCTACAATGAGCAGTTCTTC
CASLSTPSSYNEQFF
>TRBV3-1|.|TRBJ2-5|few
TGTGCCAGCAGCCAAGTAACAGGTTCGGGAGAGGAGGAGACCCAGTACTTC
CASSQVTGSGEEETQYF
>TRBV18|.|TRBJ2-3|many
TGTGCCAGCTCACCATTAGAGGGCACAGATACGCAGTATTTT
CASSPLEGTDTQYF
>TRBV6-2/TRBV6-3|TRBD2|TRBJ2-3|.
TGTGCCAGCAGTTACCCTGGACTAGCGGGAGTAGATACGCAGTATTTT
CASSYPGLAGVDTQYF
>TRBV18|.|TRBJ1-1|many
TGTGCCAGCTCACCAGGTTCAGGGGTCCCGGGTGAAGCTTTCTTT
CASSPGSGVPGEAFF
>TRBV20-1|.|TRBJ2-1|many
TGCAGTGCTAGAGATACCTATGATGTTTCCTACAATGAGCAGTTCTTC
CSARDTYDVSYNEQFF
>TRBV11-2|.|TRBJ2-7|many
TGTGCCAGCAGCGCCTATACAGGAGGCCCGGCCTACGAGCAGTACTTC
CASSAYTGGPAYEQYF
>TRBV6-2/TRBV6-3|TRBD2|TRBJ2-3|.
TGTGCCAGCAGTGATCCGCCAGCGGGAGGGCTTGGAGATACGCAGTATTTT
CASSDPPAGGLGDTQYF
>TRBV5-1|.|TRBJ2-3|many
TGCGCCAGCAGCTTACAGGTTGGCTTCACAGATACGCAGTATTTT
CASSLQVGFTDTQYF
>TRBV6-2/TRBV6-3|.|TRBJ1-1|many
TGTGCCAGCAGTTACTCGTTCGGGGGGAACACTGAAGCTTTCTTT
CASSYSFGGNTEAFF
>TRBV7-8|.|TRBJ2-3|many
TGTGCCAGCAGCTTAGAAGGCCAGCCCGAGGATACGCAGTATTTT
CASSLEGQPEDTQYF
>TRBV5-1|TRBD1|TRBJ2-3|few
TGCGCCAGCAGCTCAGCGGTCACAGGGGGAGATACGCAGTATTTT
CASSSAVTGGDTQYF
>TRBV6-1|.|TRBJ2-1|.
TGTGCCAGCAAGAAGGACGGAAACTACAATGAGCAGTTCTTC
CASKKDGNYNEQFF
>TRBV29-1|TRBD2|TRBJ2-7|.
TGCAGCGTTGTATGGCGGGAGAGGTACGAGCAGTACTTC
CSVVWRERYEQYF
>TRBV10-3|TRBD2|TRBJ2-4|.
TGTGCCATCAGTGAGTCGATTAGGCTAGCGGAAAACATTCAGTACTTC
CAISESIRLAENIQYF
>TRBV28|.|TRBJ2-1|many
TGTGCCAGCAGTGGGGCTAGCCTCCACATCCTCTTC
CASSGASLHILF
>TRBV6-2/TRBV6-3|.|TRBJ2-7|few
TGTGCCAGCAGTGAAGAGGTGGGTTACTCCTACGAGCAGTACTTC
CASSEEVGYSYEQYF
>TRBV27|.|TRBJ2-5|many
TGTGCCAGCAGTCAGTCAGGGTTCAGGGAGACCCAGTACTTC
CASSQSGFRETQYF
>TRBV19|.|TRBJ1-5|many
TGTGCCAGTAGTAGGGCCCTGGGGGCTAGCAATCAGCCCCAGCATTTT
CASSRALGASNQPQHF
>TRBV3-1|.|TRBJ1-1|many
TGTGCCAGCAGCCTCGCCGACAGGCAGAACACTGAAGCTTTCTTT
CASSLADRQNTEAFF
>TRBV7-9|TRBD1|TRBJ2-5|.
TGTGCCAGCAGCCCTTACAGGGGGCTCGAGGAGACCCAGTACTTC
CASSPYRGLEETQYF
>TRBV2|.|TRBJ2-7|many
TGTGCTACTCAGGGCAGAGGTCTTGACGAGCAGTACTTC
CATQGRGLDEQYF
>TRBV20-1|TRBD2|TRBJ2-2|many
TGCAGTGCTAGCGGTCTAGCGGGACGTACCAACACATATAACACCGGGGAGCTGTTTTTT
CSASGLAGRTNTYNTGELFF
>TRBV2|.|TRBJ2-1|many
TGTGCCAGCAGGTTACTAGTCTCCCGCTACAATGAGCAGTTCTTC
CASRLLVSRYNEQFF
>TRBV10-3|.|TRBJ1-1|few
TGTGCCATCAGTGGAGACGGCAGGGGCACTGAAGCTTTCTTT
CAISGDGRGTEAFF
>TRBV18|.|TRBJ2-2|.
TGTGCCAGCTCACCGGGGAAGGGACAAAACACCGGGGAGCTGTTTTTT
CASSPGKGQNTGELFF
>TRBV5-1|TRBD2|TRBJ2-1|.
TGCGCCAGCAGCCGTAGCGGGGGGACGAATGAGCAGTTCTTC
CASSRSGGTNEQFF
>TRBV19|.|TRBJ2-1|.
TGTGCCAGTAGTACCTCGCACGGGAGACCCTACAATGAGCAGTTCTTC
CASSTSHGRPYNEQFF
>TRBV25-1|.|TRBJ2-7|many
TGTGCCAGCAGTAGAGTTTCCAGCGGGGACAACTCCTACGAGCAGTACTTC
CASSRVSSGDNSYEQYF
>TRBV6-2/TRBV6-3|TRBD1|TRBJ2-1|many
TGTGCCAGCAGTGAACCGGAGACAGGGGAGTTCTTC
CASSEPETGEFF
>TRBV6-5|TRBD1|TRBJ1-5|many
TGTGCCAGCAGTTTCTCGGACAGGGGGCCCCAGCATTTT
CASSFSDRGPQHF
>TRBV7-2|TRBD2|TRBJ2-1|many
TGTGCCAGCATCCCTCAACTAGCGTACAATGAGCAGTTCTTC
CASIPQLAYNEQFF
>TRBV20-1|.|TRBJ2-7|.
TGCAGTGCTAGGGCCCCCACAGGGCGCGCGGGCTACGAGCAGTACTTC
CSARAPTGRAGYEQYF
>TRBV7-3|.|TRBJ1-1|many
TGTGCCAGCAGCTTAAAGGCAGGGATGGACACTGAAGCTTTCTTT
CASSLKAGMDTEAFF
>TRBV2|TRBD2|TRBJ2-7|.
TGTGCCAGCAATGGCGGGAGTGAGGCCCAGTACTTC
CASNGGSEAQYF
>TRBV4-2|.|TRBJ2-5|few
TGTGCCAGCAGCCAAGACATCGAGACCCAGTACTTC
CASSQDIETQYF
>TRBV9|.|TRBJ2-1|many
TGTGCCAGCAGCAAGAACTTGGCTAGCGATGAGCAGTTCTTC
CASSKNLASDEQFF
>TRBV27|TRBD2|TRBJ2-5|.
TGTGCCACTTCCGATCTAGCGGGAGCCGGTGAGACCCAGTACTTC
CATSDLAGAGETQYF
>TRBV28|TRBD2|TRBJ2-1|.
TGTGCCAGCAGTTTATGGCGGGGGGGAAACAATGAGCAGTTCTTC
CASSLWRGGNNEQFF
>TRBV28|TRBD2|TRBJ2-3|many
TGTGCCAGCAGCCCACCGGGACTACCGACCACAGATACGCAGTATTTT
CASSPPGLPTTDTQYF
>TRBV5-6|.|TRBJ2-2|few
TGTGCCAGCAGCTTGTCTGTGGATTACACCGGGGAGCTGTTTTTT
CASSLSVDYTGELFF
>TRBV11-1|.|TRBJ2-3|many
TGTGCCAGCAGCTTAGTGGGGCGGACCACAGATACGCAGTATTTT
CASSLVGRTTDTQYF
>TRBV7-9|.|TRBJ2-7|few
TGTGCCAGCAGTCAGGACTTACCATACGAGCAGTACTTC
CASSQDLPYEQYF
>TRBV30|.|TRBJ1-1|many
TGTGCCTGGAGTAGGGGTGGGGACTCCTCGTTTTTT
CAWSRGGDSSFF
>TRBV12-3/TRBV12-4|.|TRBJ1-1|.
TGTGCCAGCAATCCAATTTCGAACACTGAAGCTTTCTTT
CASNPISNTEAFF
>TRBV9|TRBD2|TRBJ2-5|.
TGTGCCAGCAGCACAACCGGGACTAGCGGGGGGTGGGTCGAGACCCAGTACTTC
CASSTTGTSGGWVETQYF